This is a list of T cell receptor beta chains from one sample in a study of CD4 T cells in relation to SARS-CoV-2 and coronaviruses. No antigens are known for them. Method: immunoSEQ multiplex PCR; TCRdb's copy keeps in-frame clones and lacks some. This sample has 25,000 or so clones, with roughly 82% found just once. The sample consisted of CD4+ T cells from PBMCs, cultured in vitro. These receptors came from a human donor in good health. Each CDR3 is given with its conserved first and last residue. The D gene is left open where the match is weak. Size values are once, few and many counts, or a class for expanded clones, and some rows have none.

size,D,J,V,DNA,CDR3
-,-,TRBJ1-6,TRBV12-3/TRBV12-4,TGTGCCAGCAGTCTTATGGGGGATTCACCCCTCCACTTT,CASSLMGDSPLHF
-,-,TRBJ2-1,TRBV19,TGTGCCAGTAGCCTGGACCTACCTGGGCCTAATGAGCAGTTCTTC,CASSLDLPGPNEQFF
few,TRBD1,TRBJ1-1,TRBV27,TGTGCCAGCAGTTACAGACAGGGAACTGAAGCTTTCTTT,CASSYRQGTEAFF
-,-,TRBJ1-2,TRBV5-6,TGTGCCAGCAGCGGATGGGGGGTAAGCTATGGCTACACCTTC,CASSGWGVSYGYTF
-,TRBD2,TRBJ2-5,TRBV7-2,TGTGCCAGCAGCCTTCGTTCGGGAGGAGGCCAAGAGACCCAGTACTTC,CASSLRSGGGQETQYF
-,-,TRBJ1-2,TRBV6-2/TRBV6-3,TGTGCCAGCAGTTATCTCGGGGACGAGGGCTACACCTTC,CASSYLGDEGYTF
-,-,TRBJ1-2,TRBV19,TGTGCCAGTAGTATAGATCACAAGGCCAACCCGGGCTACACCTTC,CASSIDHKANPGYTF
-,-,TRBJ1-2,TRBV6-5,TGTGCCAGCAGTCCACGAGCAACCTATGGCTACACCTTC,CASSPRATYGYTF
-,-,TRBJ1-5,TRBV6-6,TGTGCCAGCAGTTTACTCCCGACTGGGACTTATCAGCCCCAGCATTTT,CASSLLPTGTYQPQHF
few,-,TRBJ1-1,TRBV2,TGTGCCAGCTCGTCGGCTTGGAACACTGAAGCTTTCTTT,CASSSAWNTEAFF
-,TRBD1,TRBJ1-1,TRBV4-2,TGTGCCAGCAACTTGGACAGGGGACCATCCGGAGCTTTCTTT,CASNLDRGPSGAFF
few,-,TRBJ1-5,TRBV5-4,TGTGCCAGCAGCTTGGACGGCCAAGGGGGGCCTCAGGATTTT,CASSLDGQGGPQDF
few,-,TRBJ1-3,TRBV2,TGTGCCAGCAGCGCCGTAACCTCTGGAAACACCATATATTTT,CASSAVTSGNTIYF
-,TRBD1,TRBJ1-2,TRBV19,TGTGCCAGTAGGGACCGGGCAGGGGGCTATGGCTACACCTTC,CASRDRAGGYGYTF
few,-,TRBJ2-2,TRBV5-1,TGCGCCAGCAGCTCGGAGACATTCGCCGCGGACACCGGGGAGCTGTTTTTT,CASSSETFAADTGELFF
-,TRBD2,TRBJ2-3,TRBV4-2,TGTGCCAGCAGCCCGACCGGACTAGCGGGAGTGGGGAGCACAGATACGCAGTATTTT,CASSPTGLAGVGSTDTQYF
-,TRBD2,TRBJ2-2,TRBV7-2,TGTGCCAGCAGCTTAGTCCTAGCGGACACGGGGGAGCTGTTTTTT,CASSLVLADTGELFF
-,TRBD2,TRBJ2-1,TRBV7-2,TGTGCCAGCAGTCCGCGGCTAGCGGGGCCCAATGAGCAGTTCTTC,CASSPRLAGPNEQFF
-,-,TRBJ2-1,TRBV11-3,TGTGCCAGCAGCTTGGCCGGGAGACCGAATGAGCAGTTCTTC,CASSLAGRPNEQFF
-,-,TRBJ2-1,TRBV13,TGTGCCAGCAGAGCTTGGGGGTGGGGGGTACCGTACAATGAGCAGTTCTTC,CASRAWGWGVPYNEQFF
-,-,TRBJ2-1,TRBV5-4,TGTGCCAGCAGCGCAACCACACTAGGGCCCGTCAATGAGCAGTTCTTC,CASSATTLGPVNEQFF
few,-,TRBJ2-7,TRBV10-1,TGCGCCAGCAGTGAGTCGTTCTCTCGCGAGCAGTACTTC,CASSESFSREQYF
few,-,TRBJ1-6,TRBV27,TGTGCCAGCAGTTTATCGGAGGGCTATAATTCACCCCTCCACTTT,CASSLSEGYNSPLHF
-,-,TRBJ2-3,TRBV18,TGTGCCAGCTCACCAATGGCAACTAGCACAGATACGCAGTATTTT,CASSPMATSTDTQYF
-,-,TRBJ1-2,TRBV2,TGTGCCAGCAGTGTGTCGGGGAACTATGGCTACACCTTC,CASSVSGNYGYTF
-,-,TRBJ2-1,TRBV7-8,TGTGCCAGCCAAGATGGACTACCACGACTAAATGAGCAGTTCTTC,CASQDGLPRLNEQFF
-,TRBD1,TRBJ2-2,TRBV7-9,TGTGCCAGCAGCTTAGCCCCGGGACAGGGAACGAACACCGGGGAGCTGTTTTTT,CASSLAPGQGTNTGELFF
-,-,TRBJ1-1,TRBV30,TGTGCCTGGAAACAGTCACCGAACACTGAAGCTTTCTTT,CAWKQSPNTEAFF
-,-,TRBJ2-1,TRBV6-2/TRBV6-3,TGTGCCAGCAGTTCCAGGGTACGTGTCCCTAATGAGCAGTTCTTC,CASSSRVRVPNEQFF
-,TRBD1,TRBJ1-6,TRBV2,TGTGCCAGCAGGAGACAGGGAGTCCGAAATAATTCACCCCTCCACTTT,CASRRQGVRNNSPLHF
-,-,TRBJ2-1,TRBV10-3,TGTGCCATCAATGGGGGAGTTTACAATGAGCAGTTCTTC,CAINGGVYNEQFF
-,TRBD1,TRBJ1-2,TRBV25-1,TGTGCCAGCAGAAAACAGGGGGGGCATGGCTACACCTTC,CASRKQGGHGYTF
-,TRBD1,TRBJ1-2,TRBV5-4,TGTGCCAGCAGCTCGGTGGACAGGGGATATGGCTACACCTTC,CASSSVDRGYGYTF
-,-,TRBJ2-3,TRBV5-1,TGCGCCAGCAGCACTACGGGGTCTAGCACAGATACGCAGTATTTT,CASSTTGSSTDTQYF
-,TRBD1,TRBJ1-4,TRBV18,TGTGCCAGCTCACCGCTCACGTTGACAGGGCTTAATGAAAAACTGTTTTTT,CASSPLTLTGLNEKLFF
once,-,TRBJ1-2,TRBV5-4,TGTGCCAGCAGCTTGCAATTGCTGGGGAACGCGAAAGATGGCTACACCTTC,CASSLQLLGNAKDGYTF
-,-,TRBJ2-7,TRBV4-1,TGCGCCAGCAGCCAAGATAGGGGGCTAGCGGTCTACGAGCAGTACTTC,CASSQDRGLAVYEQYF
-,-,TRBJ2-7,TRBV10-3,TGTGCCATCAGTGAGTCAGCGAACCGCCCCTACGAGCAGTACTTC,CAISESANRPYEQYF
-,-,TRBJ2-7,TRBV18,TGTGCCAGCTCTCTCGGTGGCCCCCGACGCGAGCAGTACTTC,CASSLGGPRREQYF
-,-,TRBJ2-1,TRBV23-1,TGCGCCAGCAGTCGATTTATAGCGGCTTCCTACAATGAGCAGTTCTTC,CASSRFIAASYNEQFF
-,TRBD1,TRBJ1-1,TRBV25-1,TGTGCCAGCAGTCCTTGGACAGGGGTCCCTGAAGCTTTCTTT,CASSPWTGVPEAFF
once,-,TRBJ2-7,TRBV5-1,TGCGCCAGCAGCAGAACCGGGACTGCGAGCTCCTACGAGCAGTACTTC,CASSRTGTASSYEQYF
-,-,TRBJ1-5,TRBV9,TGTGCCAGCAGCGTAGCGGGGGATAGCAATCAGCCCCAGCATTTT,CASSVAGDSNQPQHF
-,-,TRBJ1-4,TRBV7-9,TGTGCCAGCAGCTATGAGGAAACTAATGAAAAACTGTTTTTT,CASSYEETNEKLFF